This T cell receptor (beta chain) was captured in a study of cytomegalovirus exposure and HLA in healthy donors. Notes on this clone: Its antigen is as yet unknown.

Broader study findings: The study put 150 to 200 TCR beta chains on its list as cytomegalovirus-associated. Across all donors, roughly uniform sequencing depth was an assumption of the presence/absence analyses.

CDR3 length equals 15 residues. Losses at the gene ends were 0 bases for V and 4 bases for J; bases not matched to a gene: 2. Germline-derived CDR1 and CDR2 are KGHSY and FQNENV. The PCR used 60 Vbeta and 13 Jbeta primers. The repertoire was sequenced with immunoSEQ multiplex PCR; TCRdb's copy has only in-frame clones and lacks some. The sample holds about 100,000 clones, approximately 76% seen once. Sequencing used PBMCs. V and J are TRBV16 and TRBJ1-5, with TRBD1 matching over 8 bases. The source of this sequence is a man between 40 and 49 years old in good health and CMV-seropositive. CDR3 DNA: TGTGCCAGCAGCCAATCGGGGACAGGTAATCAGCCCCAGCATTTT. Its translation is CASSQSGTGNQPQHF.